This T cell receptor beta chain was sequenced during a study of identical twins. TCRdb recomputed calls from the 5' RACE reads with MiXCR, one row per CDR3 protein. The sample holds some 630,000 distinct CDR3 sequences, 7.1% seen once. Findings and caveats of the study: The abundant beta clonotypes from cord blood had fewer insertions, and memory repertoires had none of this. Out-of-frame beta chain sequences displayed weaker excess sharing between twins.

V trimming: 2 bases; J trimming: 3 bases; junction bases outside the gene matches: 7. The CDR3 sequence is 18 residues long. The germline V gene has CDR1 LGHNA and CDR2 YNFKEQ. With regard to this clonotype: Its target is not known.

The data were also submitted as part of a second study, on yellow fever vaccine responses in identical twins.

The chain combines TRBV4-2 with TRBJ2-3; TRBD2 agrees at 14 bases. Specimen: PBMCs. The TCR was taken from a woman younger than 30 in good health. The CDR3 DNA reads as TGTGCCAGCAGCCAACAACCCGGGACTAGCGGGAGAACAGATACGCAGTATTTT. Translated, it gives CASSQQPGTSGRTDTQYF.